One TCR beta chain is described in this entry. The antigen remains unidentified. Use of 60 Vbeta and 13 Jbeta primers characterized the PCR. The method was immunoSEQ multiplex PCR; TCRdb's version includes in-frame clones alone and lacks a portion of them. The sample includes tens of thousands of clones, 70% seen only once; the top ten take roughly a fifth. Each donor was nominally healthy when sampled (though unrecorded immune exposures were likely). The V gene's germline CDR1 is WSHSY and CDR2 SAAADI. CDR3 size: 14 residues. The J segment lost 3 bases and the V segment lost 6 bases, leaving 5 bases of the junction unmatched. This sample stems from a study of cytomegalovirus exposure and HLA in healthy donors. Study-level findings and limits: An ancestry cluster, one associated with Asian ancestry, reportedly showed fewer N-insertions than the approximately 670-donor mean in a later analysis. Other equally common chains were less clonally expanded than HLA-associated TCR beta chains, a later analysis showed. Reports indicate that TCR beta sequences accurately predicted the HLA-A and HLA-B alleles of most subjects.

The sequence was collected from a woman aged 55-75 years in good health and CMV-seropositive. Sequencing was performed on PBMCs. This chain connects TRBV10-2 to TRBJ2-7; 10 bases match TRBD2. The CDR3 DNA follows: TGCGCCAGCAGGGGGCTAGCGGGGGACTACGAGCAGTACTTC. Residues: CASRGLAGDYEQYF.